The following is a TCR beta chain sequence with its context. This sample was included in a study of blood T cell repertoires in COVID-19. Study information: Sample material is recorded as cDNA or gDNA derived from T cells, B-cell-depleted T cells, or PBMCs.

Germline CDR1 and CDR2: LNHDA and SQIVND (reference sequence). J was trimmed by 1 base and V by 6 bases; bases with no gene match: 8. This CDR3 comprises 16 residues. Produced via immunoSEQ multiplex PCR; TCRdb's table is partial and in-frame only. The table lists about 83,000 clones, around 84% of them singletons. The receptor was isolated from an elderly man with active or convalescent COVID-19. The sample taken for sequencing was peripheral blood. The chain recombines TRBV19 with TRBJ1-3; 8 bases are a match to TRBD1. The CDR3 DNA follows: TGTGCCAGTAGGTCACGACAGGGGCTTTCTGGAAACACCATATATTTT. It codes for CASRSRQGLSGNTIYF.